These 19 T cell receptor beta chains were sequenced from one sample in a study of PD-1 blockade in classical Hodgkin lymphoma. The time point is: cycle 4 day 1 (C4D1), after 5 to 7 weeks of nivolumab. All trial patients relapsed after autologous stem cell transplantation. Data came from immunoSEQ multiplex PCR; TCRdb stores just in-frame clones and leaves some out. Of approximately 61,000 clones in the sample, roughly 85% are singletons; the top ten hold about 8.3%. The sequenced sample was peripheral blood mononuclear cells (PBMCs), obtained before the fourth cycle of nivolumab. These receptors were collected from a human donor with classical Hodgkin lymphoma.

The chain carries TRBV19 and TRBJ2-7; 10 bases match TRBD2. Per the germline V gene, CDR1 is LNHDA and CDR2 is SQIVND (reference sequence). This CDR3 has 15 residues. The trim removed 3 bases at V and 3 bases at J, leaving 5 bases unmatched. The CDR3 DNA is TGTGCCAGTAGTATGATTGGGACTAGCGACTACGAGCAGTACTTC. Protein sequence: CASSMIGTSDYEQYF.

As regards this clone: Other nucleotide sequences in the sample specify the same CDR3. The V gene is TRBV5-1, the J gene TRBJ2-2; unclear D gene. The CDR3 has 14 amino acids. The germline CDR1 and CDR2 sequences are SGHRS and YFSETQ. V shed 0 bases and J shed 1 base, with 4 bases lying between them. This CDR3 reads CASSLGGNTGELFF. The CDR3 nucleotides are TGCGCCAGCAGCTTGGGAGGGAACACCGGGGAGCTGTTTTTT.

The sample holds one count of this clone. This chain connects TRBV6-6 to TRBJ2-7; 10 bases agree with TRBD1. V gave up 10 bases and J gave up 3 bases; unmatched junction bases: 12. This CDR3 spans 15 amino acids. The germline CDR1 and CDR2 sequences are MNHNY and SVGAGI (reference sequence). CDR3 coding DNA: TGTGCCACCACTCCGCCTCGGGACAGGGGCTACGAGCAGTACTTC. Amino acids: CATTPPRDRGYEQYF.

The chain carries TRBV7-8 and TRBJ1-2, with no clear D. This CDR3 region has 14 residues. V shed 2 bases and J shed 3 bases, with 10 bases lying between them. CDR1 and CDR2 from the germline V gene are SGHVS and FQNEAQ. In nucleotides, the CDR3 is TGTGCCAGCAGCTTATTAGTGGCATACTATGGCTACACCTTC. This gives the protein CASSLLVAYYGYTF.

The V call is TRBV11-2, the J call TRBJ1-1; D gene uncertain. Germline assignment: CDR1 SGHAT and CDR2 FQNNGV. V was trimmed by 2 bases and J by 3 bases, leaving 10 bases between them. The CDR3 spans 14 residues. The CDR3 DNA reads TGTGCCAGCAGCTTATACACCGGCCACACTGAAGCTTTCTTT. This encodes CASSLYTGHTEAFF.

This chain connects TRBV5-1 to TRBJ1-1; 7 bases fit TRBD1. V lost 4 bases to trimming and J lost 0 bases; unmatched junction nucleotides: 3. Germline CDR1 and CDR2: SGHRS and YFSETQ. This CDR3 has 14 residues. In nucleotides, the CDR3 is TGCGCCAGCAGCACCCAGGGGGTGAACACTGAAGCTTTCTTT. It yields the protein CASSTQGVNTEAFF.

The V and J genes are TRBV6-5 and TRBJ1-4, with D possibly being TRBD1 (5 bases). The V gene's germline CDR1 is MNHEY and CDR2 SVGAGI. CDR3 length equals 14 residues. Trimming removed 5 bases from V and 6 bases from J, with 13 bases in between. In DNA, the CDR3 is TGTGCCAGCAGTAGCGGGACGTCCTATGAAAAACTGTTTTTT. This encodes CASSSGTSYEKLFF.

V usage is TRBV6-5 and J usage is TRBJ2-3, with a weak D call TRBD1 (5 bases). Germline V gives CDR1 MNHEY, CDR2 SVGAGI. CDR3 length: 13 amino acids. Trimming cost V 6 bases and J 5 bases, with 12 bases left between them. The CDR3 reads CASRVQGIDTQYF. The CDR3 coding sequence is TGTGCCAGCAGAGTCCAGGGAATAGATACGCAGTATTTT.

CDR3 coding DNA: TGTGCCAGCAGTTTGGTCGACAGGGGGAGGCAGCCCCAGCATTTT. Translation: CASSLVDRGRQPQHF. The chain employs TRBV6-1 and TRBJ1-5; 9 nucleotides agree with TRBD1. The germline gives CDR1 MNHNS, CDR2 SASEGT. The CDR3 is 15 residues long. The ends lost 5 bases at V and 7 bases at J; junction bases unmatched: 9.

For this clone: The sample has other DNA sequences that encode this CDR3 too. The chain uses TRBV5-1 and TRBJ1-3, with D unclear. Trimming removed 0 bases from V and 0 bases from J, with 1 base in between. Germline lookup yields CDR1 SGHRS and CDR2 YFSETQ. The CDR3 is 13 residues long. The chain's CDR3 is CASSLGSGNTIYF. The CDR3 DNA is TGCGCCAGCAGCTTGGGCTCTGGAAACACCATATATTTT. Filled out from reference TRBV5-1 and TRBJ1-3, the complete variable domain reads KAGVTQTPRYLIKTRGQQVTLSCSPISGHRSVSWYQQTPGQGLQFLFEYFSETQRNKGNFPGRFSGRQFSNSRSEMNVSTLELGDSALYLCASSLGSGNTIYFGEGSWLTVV.

This clone was counted only a few times. V and J are TRBV19 and TRBJ1-2, with D maybe TRBD1 (6 bases). CDR1 is LNHDA and CDR2 is SQIVND in the germline V gene (reference sequence). Trimming removed 3 bases from V and 3 bases from J, with 20 bases in between. The CDR3 has 17 amino acids. CDR3 loop: CASSIITRDTLHYGYTF. The CDR3 DNA reads as TGTGCCAGTAGTATTATCACTAGGGACACTCTGCACTATGGCTACACCTTC.

V is TRBV19 and J is TRBJ2-5; D is ambiguous. CDR1 LNHDA and CDR2 SQIVND come from the germline V gene (reference sequence). Deletions cut 1 base from V and 7 bases from J, with 10 bases between. The CDR3 extends over 13 amino acids. The CDR3 here is CASSIGGQWTQYF. Here the CDR3 DNA reads TGTGCCAGTAGTATAGGGGGTCAATGGACCCAGTACTTC.

This clone is a singleton in its sample. The V gene is TRBV5-4, the J gene TRBJ2-7, with 7 bases that match TRBD2. Germline trimming cut 4 bases from V and 1 base from J; bases unmatched to any gene: 5. The CDR3 extends over 14 amino acids. Germline CDR1 is SGHNT and CDR2 is YYREEE (reference sequence). The CDR3 protein is CASSARGDSYEQYF. The CDR3 DNA reads as TGTGCCAGCAGCGCCCGGGGGGATTCCTACGAGCAGTACTTC.

The J gene is TRBJ1-3, the V gene TRBV18, with TRBD1 matching 9 bases. Germline CDR1 reads KGHSH; CDR2 reads LQKENI. J was trimmed by 0 bases and V by 7 bases; bases with no gene match: 4. This CDR3 spans 15 amino acids. This CDR3 is CASYWDRDSGNTIYF. The CDR3 bases are TGTGCCAGCTACTGGGACAGGGACTCTGGAAACACCATATATTTT.

CDR3 nucleotide sequence: TGCGCCAGCAGCTTGGAAAGCAGATCTAGCACAGATACGCAGTATTTT. Translation: CASSLESRSSTDTQYF. The chain recombines TRBV5-1 with TRBJ2-3; D remains unclear. This CDR3 has 16 residues. V gave up 0 bases and J gave up 0 bases, with 11 bases separating them. Germline assignment: CDR1 SGHRS and CDR2 YFSETQ.

The chain has TRBV28 and TRBJ2-1; either TRBD1 or TRBD2 may fit D (5 bases each). Between the trimmed V and J ends, which lost 6 bases and 6 bases, there was a span of 15 bases. Germline V gives CDR1 MDHEN, CDR2 SYDVKM. The CDR3 is made up of 14 amino acids. The CDR3 is CASRLAGKGNEQFF. Here the CDR3 DNA reads TGTGCCAGCAGGCTAGCAGGGAAGGGCAATGAGCAGTTCTTC. Using reference TRBV28 and TRBJ2-1 for the parts outside the CDR3, the full variable domain is DVKVTQSSRYLVKRTGEKVFLECVQDMDHENMFWYRQDPGLGLRLIYFSYDVKMKEKGDIPEGYSVSREKKERFSLILESASTNQTSMYLCASRLAGKGNEQFFGPGTRLTVL.

The rearrangement joins TRBV14 to TRBJ2-1; TRBD2 aligns across 7 bases. CDR3 size: 18 residues. Per germline, CDR1 SGHDN and CDR2 FVKESK. V lost 1 base to trimming and J lost 4 bases; unmatched junction nucleotides: 13. The CDR3 region has the DNA TGTGCCAGCAGCCAAGGTTCTCCTAGCGGCGCGTGGTACAATGAGCAGTTCTTC. Translation: CASSQGSPSGAWYNEQFF.

The chain links TRBV7-9 to TRBJ1-5; D not resolved. With 5 bases removed from V and 4 bases from J, the gap between germline ends came to 9 bases. The CDR3 is made up of 13 amino acids. CDR1 and CDR2 from the germline V gene are SEHNR and FQNEAQ (reference sequence). Here the CDR3 DNA reads TGTGCCAGCAGCGCCGGGATTAATCAGCCCCAGCATTTT. Translating gives CASSAGINQPQHF.

The gene calls are TRBV5-1 and TRBJ1-5; 11 nucleotides match TRBD1. Germline V CDR1 and CDR2: SGHRS, YFSETQ. V shed 1 base and J 6 bases; nucleotides not matched to a gene: 3. The length of the CDR3 is 15 residues. CDR3 DNA: TGCGCCAGCAGCTTGAGGGACAGGGGGAGTCAGCCCCAGCATTTT. Protein: CASSLRDRGSQPQHF.